These 27 T cell receptor beta chains share one sample of origin, sequenced in a study of cytomegalovirus exposure and HLA in healthy donors. It was with 60 Vbeta and 13 Jbeta primers that the PCR ran. Measured with immunoSEQ multiplex PCR; TCRdb has only the in-frame clones, and not every one. The repertoire consists of some 120,000 clones, with roughly 71% occurring once and the leading ten covering approximately 5%. The sample comprised PBMCs. The source is a woman in her forties or fifties in good health and CMV-seropositive.

This clone was seen only a few times. This chain joins TRBV6-1 and TRBJ1-1; D ambiguous. The CDR3 has 14 amino acids. The germline V gene has CDR1 MNHNS and CDR2 SASEGT. Deletions cut 6 bases from V and 0 bases from J, with 11 bases between. CDR3 sequence (DNA): TGTGCCAGCAGGGTACAGCCCCTGAACACTGAAGCTTTCTTT. This encodes CASRVQPLNTEAFF.

The chain is built from TRBV7-2 and TRBJ1-2; D remains ambiguous. Germline-derived CDR1 and CDR2 are SGHTA and FQGNSA. The CDR3 contains 13 residues. V lost 4 bases to trimming and J lost 11 bases, with 17 bases between them. DNA for the CDR3: TGTGCCAGCAGCTCCACCTTGGGCGGGGTGTACACCTTC. Translation gives CASSSTLGGVYTF.

This clone has ten or more counts. The J gene is TRBJ2-7, the V gene TRBV5-6; D gene uncertain. CDR3 length: 14 residues. The V end lost 0 bases, the J end lost 2 bases, and 9 bases lay between the germline ends. The germline gives CDR1 SGHDT, CDR2 YYEEEE. Here the CDR3 reads CASSLAAAAYEQYF. In DNA, the CDR3 is TGTGCCAGCAGCTTGGCGGCGGCCGCCTACGAGCAGTACTTC.

The chain recombines TRBV28 with TRBJ1-1; D gene ambiguous. CDR1 and CDR2 (germline): MDHEN, SYDVKM. Trimming cost V 1 base and J 3 bases, with 3 bases left between them. This CDR3 is 12 amino acids long. In nucleotides, the CDR3 is TGTGCCAGCAGTTTATCTCACACTGAAGCTTTCTTT. It codes for CASSLSHTEAFF.

This chain uses TRBV6-1 with TRBJ1-1; 10 bases match TRBD1. This CDR3 contains 14 residues. In germline, CDR1 is MNHNS, CDR2 SASEGT. Losses at the gene ends were 2 bases for V and 11 bases for J; bases not matched to a gene: 8. The CDR3 region is CASSESDRGLEAFF. The CDR3 nucleotides read TGTGCCAGCAGTGAAAGTGACAGGGGGCTAGAGGCTTTCTTT.

The chain carries TRBV4-1 and TRBJ2-1; D remains unclear. With 1 base removed from V and 2 bases from J, the gap between germline ends came to 9 bases. Germline V gene sequence: CDR1 MGHRA, CDR2 YSYEKL. The CDR3 consists of 15 residues. The CDR3 region is CASSQGLRTYNEQFF. Written as DNA, the CDR3 is TGCGCCAGCAGCCAAGGTTTGAGGACCTACAATGAGCAGTTCTTC.

This clone was observed a handful of times. The rearrangement joins TRBV6-5 to TRBJ1-2; D gene uncertain. The CDR3 covers 13 residues. Germline CDR1 MNHEY, CDR2 SVGAGI. Trimming pared 7 bases from V and 3 bases from J, leaving 12 bases between. This chain's CDR3 is CASKRRSDYGYTF. The CDR3 coding sequence is TGTGCCAGCAAAAGGCGGTCTGACTATGGCTACACCTTC.

The V and J genes are TRBV28 and TRBJ2-7; 10 positions match TRBD2. The V gene end was trimmed by 5 bases and the J gene end by 2 bases; junction bases not matched to a gene: 6. The CDR3 length is 15 residues. Germline V gives CDR1 MDHEN, CDR2 SYDVKM. The CDR3 is CASSVTSGDAYEQYF. DNA for the CDR3: TGTGCCAGCAGTGTTACTAGCGGGGACGCCTACGAGCAGTACTTC.

There are a few counts of this clone. J is TRBJ1-4 and V is TRBV4-3; D is undetermined. Per the germline V gene, CDR1 is LGHNA and CDR2 is YSLEER. Trimming left V 1 base short and J 7 bases short, with 13 bases between. The CDR3 length is 15 residues. The CDR3 DNA follows: TGCGCCAGCAGCCAAGTGGTATCGAGTGTTGAAAAACTGTTTTTT. Translating gives CASSQVVSSVEKLFF.

The rearrangement links TRBV7-6 to TRBJ2-5; 9 bases map to TRBD1. Matching the DNA end better, TRBJ2-7 makes the J call doubtful. The length of the CDR3 is 14 residues. Germline V gene data show CDR1 as SGHVS and CDR2 as FNYEAQ. The CDR3 loop is CASSLTDRGYEQYF. The CDR3 DNA reads as TGTGCCAGCAGCTTAACGGACAGGGGATACGAGCAGTACTTC.

This clone was seen a handful of times. This chain uses TRBV29-1 with TRBJ1-1, with TRBD1 identical over 7 bases. Germline loops: CDR1 SQVTM, CDR2 ANQGSEA. Trimming removed 7 bases from V and 0 bases from J; junction bases left unmatched: 5. This CDR3 spans 13 amino acids. CDR3 in DNA: TGCAGCGGCCGACAGGGCATGAACACTGAAGCTTTCTTT. It encodes CSGRQGMNTEAFF.

This rearrangement joins TRBV5-1 to TRBJ1-4; TRBD1 agrees at 9 bases. This CDR3 spans 16 amino acids. V shed 5 bases, J shed 3 bases, and the junction held 8 bases outside the gene matches. Germline CDR1 SGHRS, CDR2 YFSETQ. The CDR3 is CASSARTGAPNEKLFF. The CDR3 coding sequence is TGCGCCAGCAGTGCTAGGACAGGGGCCCCTAATGAAAAACTGTTTTTT.

The rearrangement links TRBV27 to TRBJ2-5; 9 bases align to TRBD1. The CDR3 is made up of 16 amino acids. The V and J ends lost 1 base and 3 bases, in that order; junction bases with no gene match: 6. The germline gives CDR1 MNHEY, CDR2 SMNVEV (reference sequence). In DNA form, the CDR3 reads TGTGCCAGCAGTTTATGGTCGGGACAGGGCGAAGAGACCCAGTACTTC. This codes for CASSLWSGQGEETQYF.

J is TRBJ2-5 and V is TRBV7-2; D might be TRBD2 (5 bases). The CDR3 runs to 16 residues. Trimming cost V 3 bases and J 1 base, with 15 bases left between them. Per the germline V gene, CDR1 is SGHTA and CDR2 is FQGNSA. The CDR3 region has the DNA TGTGCCAGCAGCTTCCCCGAAGGGAGTTTCCAAGAGACCCAGTACTTC. The encoded protein is CASSFPEGSFQETQYF.

The chain uses TRBV5-6 and TRBJ2-5; 7 bases fit TRBD1. The CDR3 totals 14 residues. J gave up 5 bases and V 3 bases, and 7 bases lay outside the gene matches. The germline V gene encodes CDR1 SGHDT and CDR2 YYEEEE. The CDR3 loop reads CASSSWTGLETQYF. CDR3 DNA sequence: TGTGCCAGCAGCTCCTGGACAGGCCTGGAGACCCAGTACTTC.

The chain links TRBV18 to TRBJ1-1; D is possibly TRBD1 (6 bases). The CDR3 loop spans 13 amino acids. Trimming took 3 bases from V and 6 from J, leaving 11 bases between them. CDR1 is KGHSH and CDR2 is LQKENI in the germline V gene. The CDR3 bases are TGTGCCAGCTCACCGTCAGGGGACGCTGAAGCTTTCTTT. Residues: CASSPSGDAEAFF.

Turning to this clone: One end of the junction fails to match germline, which may point to a read error. The gene calls are TRBV29-1 and TRBJ2-2, with D possibly being TRBD2 (5 bases). Germline values: CDR1 SQVTM, CDR2 ANQGSEA. The CDR3 is 15 residues long. The CDR3 is CSAEGSSANTGELFF. The CDR3 DNA sequence: TGCAGCGCTGAAGGGAGTTCGGCGAACACCGGGGAGCTGTTTTTT.

The chain joins TRBV7-2 to TRBJ2-7, with 11 bases lining up with TRBD2. The V and J ends lost 2 bases and 0 bases, in that order; junction bases with no gene match: 6. CDR1 is SGHTA, CDR2 FQGNSA, per germline. This CDR3 region has 17 residues. CDR3 region: CASSLTSGGLSSYEQYF. The CDR3, as DNA: TGTGCCAGCAGCTTAACTAGCGGGGGCCTTAGCTCCTACGAGCAGTACTTC.

The genes are TRBV19 and TRBJ1-2, with 7 bases matching TRBD1. The junction had 6 bases not matched to a gene; V was cut back by 4 bases and J by 10 bases. Germline V gene data show CDR1 as LNHDA and CDR2 as SQIVND (reference sequence). The length of the CDR3 is 12 residues. CDR3: CASSTRGQFYTF. The CDR3 DNA reads TGTGCCAGTAGTACCAGGGGACAGTTCTACACCTTC.

This chain joins TRBV2 and TRBJ2-3; 11 nucleotides match TRBD2. V lost 2 bases and J lost 6; bases outside the gene matches: 1. CDR1 and CDR2 from the germline V gene are SNHLY and FYNNEI. CDR3 length equals 14 residues. In nucleotides, the CDR3 is TGTGCCAGCAGTGAATGGACTAGCGGGGATACGCAGTATTTT. Its protein is CASSEWTSGDTQYF.

In its sample, this clone was seen a few times. The J gene is TRBJ2-3, the V gene TRBV5-1; 8 positions match TRBD1. Germline CDR1 reads SGHRS; CDR2 reads YFSETQ. J lost 5 bases, V lost 3 bases, and 2 bases had no gene match. The CDR3 extends over 13 amino acids. The CDR3 bases are TGCGCCAGCAGCTCGACAGGGGAAGATACGCAGTATTTT. Protein sequence: CASSSTGEDTQYF.

This sequence joins TRBV23-1 and TRBJ1-2; D perhaps matches TRBD1 (6 bases). TRBV23-1 is flagged as an ORF with uncertain function. The CDR3 runs 19 residues. Trimming shortened V by 4 bases and J by 4 bases, and 28 bases separated the two germline ends. The CDR3: CASSRFGLETGHKFYGYTF. CDR3 nucleotide sequence: TGCGCCAGCAGTCGCTTTGGCTTGGAAACAGGGCATAAATTCTATGGCTACACCTTC.

The V and J genes are TRBV5-1 and TRBJ2-7; TRBD2 agrees at 8 bases. This CDR3 has 15 residues. The V segment lost 7 bases and the J segment 2 bases; nucleotides outside the gene matches: 11. Germline V lookup: CDR1 SGHRS, CDR2 YFSETQ. The CDR3 here is CASGMPGGSAYEQYF. DNA of the CDR3: TGCGCCAGCGGCATGCCGGGGGGGTCAGCCTACGAGCAGTACTTC.

The chain carries TRBV4-2 and TRBJ2-1; 10 bases align to TRBD2. Looked up from germline, CDR1 is LGHNA and CDR2 is YNFKEQ. Trimming took 4 bases from V and 2 from J; bases not matched to a gene: 2. CDR3 size: 15 residues. CDR3 bases: TGTGCCAGCAGCCTTAGCGGGGGGACCTACAATGAGCAGTTCTTC. It is translated as CASSLSGGTYNEQFF.

The chain recombines TRBV30 with TRBJ2-7, with 14 positions matching TRBD2. CDR1 GTSNPN and CDR2 SVGIG come from the germline V gene (reference sequence). The trim removed 8 bases at V and 3 bases at J, leaving 3 bases unmatched. The CDR3 runs to 13 residues. This CDR3 is CATTSGGVYEQYF. The CDR3, as DNA: TGTGCCACGACTAGCGGGGGGGTCTACGAGCAGTACTTC.

The chain has TRBV2 and TRBJ1-6; D perhaps matches TRBD1 (6 bases). Germline V lookup: CDR1 SNHLY, CDR2 FYNNEI. CDR3 length equals 16 residues. V was pared by 11 bases and J by 0 bases, with 17 bases between. The CDR3 region is CASQGGGHSYNSPLHF. In DNA form, the CDR3 reads TGTGCCTCCCAGGGAGGGGGTCACTCCTATAATTCACCCCTCCACTTT. Full variable domain (rest looked up from reference TRBV2 and TRBJ1-6): EPEVTQTPSHQVTQMGQEVILRCVPISNHLYFYWYRQILGQKVEFLVSFYNNEISEKSEIFDDQFSVERPDGSNFTLKIRSTKLEDSAMYFCASQGGGHSYNSPLHFGNGTRLTVT.

A few counts support this clone. The rearrangement links TRBV5-4 to TRBJ2-2; tentatively, D is TRBD1 (6 bases). The V gene's germline CDR1 is SGHNT and CDR2 YYREEE (reference sequence). V lost 9 bases and J lost 5, with 14 bases in between. This CDR3 has 13 residues. The CDR3 region is CATSGQGTGELFF. CDR3 coding DNA: TGTGCCACCTCAGGCCAGGGGACCGGGGAGCTGTTTTTT.